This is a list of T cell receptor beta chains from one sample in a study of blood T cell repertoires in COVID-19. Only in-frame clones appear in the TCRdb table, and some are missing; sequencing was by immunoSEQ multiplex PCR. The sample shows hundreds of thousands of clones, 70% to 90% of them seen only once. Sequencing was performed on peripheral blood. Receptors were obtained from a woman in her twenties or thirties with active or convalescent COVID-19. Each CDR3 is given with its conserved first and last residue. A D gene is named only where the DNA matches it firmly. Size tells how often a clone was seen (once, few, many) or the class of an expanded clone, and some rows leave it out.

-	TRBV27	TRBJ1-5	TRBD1	TGTGCCAGCAGTTCCGGGACAGGAGGCAATCAGCCCCAGCATTTT	CASSSGTGGNQPQHF
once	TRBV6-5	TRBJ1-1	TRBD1	TGTGCCAGCAGTTACATGACAGGGGTAGGCACTGAAGCTTTCTTT	CASSYMTGVGTEAFF
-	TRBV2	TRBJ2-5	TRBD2	TGTGCCAGCAGTGAAGGGCTGGGGACTAGCGGGGAGACCCAGTACTTC	CASSEGLGTSGETQYF
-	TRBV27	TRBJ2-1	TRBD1	TGTGCCAGCAGTTCCCCGGGACAGATTCTTAATGAGCAGTTCTTC	CASSSPGQILNEQFF
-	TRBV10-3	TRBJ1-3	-	TGTGCCATCAGGGCGGGGGGAAACACCATATATTTT	CAIRAGGNTIYF
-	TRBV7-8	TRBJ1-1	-	TGTGCCAGCAGCTTCCGACAGGACACTGAAGCTTTCTTT	CASSFRQDTEAFF
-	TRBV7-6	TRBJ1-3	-	TGTGCCAGCAGCTTAGAGAGCGGTTCCGGAAACACCATATATTTT	CASSLESGSGNTIYF
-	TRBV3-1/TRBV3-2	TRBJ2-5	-	TGTGCCAGCAGCCCCGGACTTCTTGAGAAGACCCAGTACTTC	CASSPGLLEKTQYF
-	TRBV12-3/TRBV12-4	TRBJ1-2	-	TGTGCCAGCAGTTCCCTGGGCTCTGGCTACACCTTC	CASSSLGSGYTF
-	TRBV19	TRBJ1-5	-	TGTGCCAGTAAAAGGGCCAGGGATCAGCCCCAGCATTTT	CASKRARDQPQHF
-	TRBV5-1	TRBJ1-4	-	TGCGCCAGCAGACAGGGAGCTAATGAAAAACTGTTTTTT	CASRQGANEKLFF
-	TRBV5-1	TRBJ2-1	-	TGCGCCAGCAGCTTGGGTTTCGGGGGTTCCTACAATGAGCAGTTCTTC	CASSLGFGGSYNEQFF
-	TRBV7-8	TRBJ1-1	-	TGTGCCAGCAGCTTAGAGAGAGGATATCAGGGGAACGCTGAAGCTTTCTTT	CASSLERGYQGNAEAFF
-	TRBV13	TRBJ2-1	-	TGTGCCAGCAGCTCCCCCGGACTCAATGAGCAGTTCTTC	CASSSPGLNEQFF
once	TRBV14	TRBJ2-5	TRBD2	TGTGCCAGCAGCCACAAGACTAGCGGGTTCGGGGAGACCCAGTACTTC	CASSHKTSGFGETQYF
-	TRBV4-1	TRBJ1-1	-	TGCGCCAGCAGCCAAAATACGGGGAACACTGAAGCTTTCTTT	CASSQNTGNTEAFF
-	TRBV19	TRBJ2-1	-	TGTGCCAGTAGTATCCGTATGGGACTCAGTGAGCAGTTCTTC	CASSIRMGLSEQFF
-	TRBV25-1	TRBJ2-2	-	TGTGCCAGCACCCCAGGGAGGGGGAAGAACACCGGGGAGCTGTTTTTT	CASTPGRGKNTGELFF
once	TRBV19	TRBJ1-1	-	TGTGCCAGTGGGGGGAAGAACACTGAAGCTTTCTTT	CASGGKNTEAFF
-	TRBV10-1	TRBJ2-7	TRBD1	TGCGCCACAACCCGGGAAGTGGACAGGGGCTACGAGCAGTACTTC	CATTREVDRGYEQYF
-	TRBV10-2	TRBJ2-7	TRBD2	TGCGCCAGCACGGGACTAGCGGGAGTAGGGAGCTCCTACGAGCAGTACTTC	CASTGLAGVGSSYEQYF
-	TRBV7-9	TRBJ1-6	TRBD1	TGTGCCAGCAGCTTAGGACAGGGATCCCTCCACTTT	CASSLGQGSLHF
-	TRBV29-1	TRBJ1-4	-	TGCAGCGTTGAGAGCGGGGTTGGAGAAAAACTGTTTTTT	CSVESGVGEKLFF
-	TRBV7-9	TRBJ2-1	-	TGTGCCAGCAGCTTTCAGTACCGGGTGAACAATGAGCAGTTCTTC	CASSFQYRVNNEQFF
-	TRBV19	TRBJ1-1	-	TGTGCCAGTAGTATTACCACCGGCTATGCAGGGATGAACACTGAAGCTTTCTTT	CASSITTGYAGMNTEAFF
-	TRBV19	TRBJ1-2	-	TGTGCCAGTAGTATGACAGGTGGATTACAAGGCTACACCTTC	CASSMTGGLQGYTF
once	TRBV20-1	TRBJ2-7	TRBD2	TGCAGTGCTAGTGCTTCCCTAGCGGGTGGGTACGAGCAGTACTTC	CSASASLAGGYEQYF
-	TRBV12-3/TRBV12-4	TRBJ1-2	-	TGTGCCAGCAGTTTATTTGGGAGTGGCTACACCTTC	CASSLFGSGYTF
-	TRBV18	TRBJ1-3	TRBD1	TGTGCCAGCTCATCAAACTCCGGGACAGGGACTGGAAACACCATATATTTT	CASSSNSGTGTGNTIYF
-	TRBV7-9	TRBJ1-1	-	TGTGCCAGCAGCTTTGGACAGCTGAACACTGAAGCTTTCTTT	CASSFGQLNTEAFF
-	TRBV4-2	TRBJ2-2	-	TGTGCCAGCAGCCAAGACTTCCCGACAGGAATCACCGGGGAGCTGTTTTTT	CASSQDFPTGITGELFF
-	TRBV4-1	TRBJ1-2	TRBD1	TGCGCCAGCAGCCAATCTCCGGGACAGGGGGTCTATGGCTACACCTTC	CASSQSPGQGVYGYTF
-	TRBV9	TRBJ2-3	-	TGTGCCAGCAGCGTAGGAACTCAGAGGGCAGATACGCAGTATTTT	CASSVGTQRADTQYF
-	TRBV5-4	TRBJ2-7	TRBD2	TGTGCCAGCAGCTTGTCTAGCGGGAGTAAGGGGGGTTACGAGCAGTACTTC	CASSLSSGSKGGYEQYF
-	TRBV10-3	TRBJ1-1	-	TGTGCCATCAGTGAGTCGGGGTTGGGGCAGGGTGGAAGTACGACTGAAGCTTTCTTT	CAISESGLGQGGSTTEAFF
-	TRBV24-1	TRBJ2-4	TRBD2	TGTGCCACCAGTCTTCAGCGGGGGCCAAAAAACATTCAGTACTTC	CATSLQRGPKNIQYF
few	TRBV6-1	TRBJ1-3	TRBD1	TGTGCCAGCAGTGAAGGGGACAGGGGCTCTGGAAACACCATATATTTT	CASSEGDRGSGNTIYF
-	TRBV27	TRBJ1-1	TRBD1	TGTGCCAGCAGTTTAACCCAGGGGGCCGACACTGAAGCTTTCTTT	CASSLTQGADTEAFF
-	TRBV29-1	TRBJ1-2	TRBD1	TGCAGCGTTGATGTCGGGACAGGGATTAAAGGCTACACCTTC	CSVDVGTGIKGYTF
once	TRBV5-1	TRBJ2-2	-	TGCGCCAGCAGCTTGTTTCCAGGGATGGCCGGGGAGCTGTTTTTT	CASSLFPGMAGELFF
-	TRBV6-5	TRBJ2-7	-	TGTGCCAGCTTTGCAACGGGTCGGGCCTACGAGCAGTACTTC	CASFATGRAYEQYF
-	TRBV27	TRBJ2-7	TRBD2	TGTGCCAGCAGGATCGGACTAGCGGCCTACGAGCAGTACTTC	CASRIGLAAYEQYF
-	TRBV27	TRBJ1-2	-	TGTGCCAGCAGTTCAACAGGGATCTATGGCTACACCTTC	CASSSTGIYGYTF
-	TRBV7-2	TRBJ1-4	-	TGTGCCAGCAGCTTAGTGGGCGGGGGGAATGAAAAACTGTTTTTT	CASSLVGGGNEKLFF
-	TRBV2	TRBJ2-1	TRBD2	TGTGCCAGCAGTGCCCTAGCGGAGGAGCAGTTCTTC	CASSALAEEQFF
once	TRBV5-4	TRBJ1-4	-	TGTGCCAGCAGCGACGCTAGCGAGGGAACTAATGAAAAACTGTTTTTT	CASSDASEGTNEKLFF
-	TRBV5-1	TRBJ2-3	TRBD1	TGCGCCAGCGCGAGGACAGGGGGCGAAGATACGCAGTATTTT	CASARTGGEDTQYF
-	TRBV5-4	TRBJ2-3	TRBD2	TGTGCCAGCAGCTTGTTCGCGGGGGGGCCGAGCACAGATACGCAGTATTTT	CASSLFAGGPSTDTQYF
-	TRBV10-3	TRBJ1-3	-	TGTGCCATCAGTGAGTCTAGTAGAACTGGAAACACCATATATTTT	CAISESSRTGNTIYF
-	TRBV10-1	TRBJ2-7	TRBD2	TGCGCCAGCAGTGAGGTAGCTAGCGGGGGGGATCGGTACGAGCAGTACTTC	CASSEVASGGDRYEQYF
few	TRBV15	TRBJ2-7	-	TGTGCCACCAGCAGAGAGGGGGCAGTCTACGAGCAGTACTTC	CATSREGAVYEQYF
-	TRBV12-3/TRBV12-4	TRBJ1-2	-	TGTGCCTCCCTCTCCACAGGGTTCTATGGCTACACCTTC	CASLSTGFYGYTF
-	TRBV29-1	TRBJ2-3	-	TGCAGCGTTGTTAGGAACCGGGCAGATACGCAGTATTTT	CSVVRNRADTQYF
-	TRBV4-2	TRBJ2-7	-	TGTGCCAGCAGCCAAGACAGGGGCGAGCAGTACTTC	CASSQDRGEQYF
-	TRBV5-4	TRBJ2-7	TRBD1	TGTGCCAGCAGCTCGATACAGGGGTGCGAGCAGTACTTC	CASSSIQGCEQYF
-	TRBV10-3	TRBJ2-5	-	TGTGCCAGCGGAGAGCGTAACCAAGAGACCCAGTACTTC	CASGERNQETQYF
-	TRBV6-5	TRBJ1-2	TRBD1	TGTGCCAGCAGCCCACAGGGGCGAGGCTACACCTTC	CASSPQGRGYTF
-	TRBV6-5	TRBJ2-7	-	TGTGCCAGCAGACGACAGTCCTACGAGCAGTACTTC	CASRRQSYEQYF
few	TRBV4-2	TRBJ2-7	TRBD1	TGTGCCAGCAGCCAAGTGACGTTTGATAAGGACAGGGGGCTTCGGGAGCAGTACTTC	CASSQVTFDKDRGLREQYF